This TCR beta chain was identified during a study of tumor and adjacent non-tumor tissue in lung cancer. RNA was extracted from bulk tissue without any cell sorting. The library came from three nested PCR rounds adapted from ARM-PCR protocols. TCRdb recomputed calls from the multiplex PCR reads with MiXCR, one row per CDR3 protein. The sample has about 78,000 distinct CDR3 sequences, roughly 80% seen once. There are 15 residues in the CDR3. Trimming shortened V by 1 base and J by 7 bases, and 17 bases separated the two germline ends. The V gene's germline CDR1 is SQVTM and CDR2 ANQGSEA. The rearrangement uses TRBV29-1 and TRBJ2-1; the D gene is possibly TRBD2 (6 bases). The clonotype comes from a woman between 50 and 59 years old with non-small cell lung cancer. Sequencing was carried out using lung tumor tissue. This CDR3 is CSVEAFLARVNEQFF. In nucleotides, the CDR3 is TGCAGCGTTGAAGCTTTCCTAGCGCGAGTGAATGAGCAGTTCTTC.